Shown below are 29 T cell receptor beta chains from a single sample sequenced in a study of control samples from healthy donors and cancer patients. Produced via immunoSEQ multiplex PCR; TCRdb's table is partial and in-frame only. The table includes more than 50,000 clones, over 75% detected once. The source material was PBMCs. Source of these receptors: a woman in her forties or fifties with colorectal cancer.

The chain carries TRBV5-1 and TRBJ1-1; TRBD1 matches 8 bases. V dropped 3 bases and J dropped 4; count of bases not matched to a gene: 14. CDR1 is SGHRS and CDR2 is YFSETQ in the germline V gene. The CDR3 consists of 17 residues. This CDR3 reads CASSSTTGQATSTEAFF. DNA for the CDR3: TGCGCCAGCAGCTCGACGACGGGACAGGCGACCAGCACTGAAGCTTTCTTT.

The rearrangement links TRBV12-1 to TRBJ1-1; the D call TRBD1 from the table was never checked on the DNA. TRBV12-1 is assigned pseudogene status. CDR3 size: 15 residues. CDR3 sequence (DNA): TGTGCCAGCAGCCCTCGGGACAGGGGAAGGACTGAAGCTTTCTTT. Translated: CASSPRDRGRTEAFF.

This chain joins TRBV5-5 and TRBJ1-3, with D unresolved. Looked up from germline, CDR1 is SGHKS and CDR2 is YYEKEE (reference sequence). Trimming stripped 2 bases from V and 4 bases from J, with 4 bases between. CDR3 length: 12 residues. For the CDR3, the DNA is TGTGCCAGCAGCTTCAGGGGAAACACCATATATTTT. The encoded protein is CASSFRGNTIYF.

Points on this clone: A junction boundary mismatches the germline segment, possibly from a read error. CDR3 bases: TGTGCCAGCAGCGAAGGTGGAGGAACCCGGCGGGGGACCCAGTACTTC. This encodes CASSEGGGTRRGTQYF. The genes are TRBV2 and TRBJ2-5, with D possibly matching TRBD2 (6 bases). Germline lookup yields CDR1 SNHLY and CDR2 FYNNEI. The CDR3 totals 16 residues.

The chain carries TRBV5-8 and TRBJ2-7; the D is unclear. The V and J ends lost 0 bases and 1 base respectively, with 17 bases between them. The CDR3 consists of 17 residues. Per the germline V gene, CDR1 is SGHTS and CDR2 is YDEGEE. This chain's CDR3 is CASSLGNLGFSSYEQYF. The CDR3 nucleotides read TGTGCCAGCAGCTTGGGGAATTTAGGTTTCTCTTCCTACGAGCAGTACTTC.

The chain combines TRBV2 with TRBJ2-5; 9 bases map to TRBD1. After removal of 6 bases from V and 5 bases from J, the junction contained 13 bases not matched to a gene. The CDR3 consists of 16 residues. Germline-derived CDR1 and CDR2 are SNHLY and FYNNEI. The chain's CDR3 is CASRGHDRGLLETQYF. The DNA for the CDR3 is TGTGCCAGCAGGGGACACGACAGGGGGTTGCTTGAGACCCAGTACTTC. Together with reference TRBV2 and TRBJ2-5, the CDR3 gives the full variable domain: EPEVTQTPSHQVTQMGQEVILRCVPISNHLYFYWYRQILGQKVEFLVSFYNNEISEKSEIFDDQFSVERPDGSNFTLKIRSTKLEDSAMYFCASRGHDRGLLETQYFGPGTRLLVL.

J is TRBJ2-5 and V is TRBV4-2; weak D call: TRBD2 (5 bases). The germline gives CDR1 LGHNA, CDR2 YNFKEQ. V lost 3 bases to trimming and J lost 5 bases, with 28 bases between them. The CDR3 is 19 amino acids. DNA for the CDR3: TGTGCCAGCAGCCAGGGCGGTATGGCCATAGCGACGAGTTATGAGACCCAGTACTTC. Its protein is CASSQGGMAIATSYETQYF.

A single count supports this clone. The J gene is TRBJ1-1, the V gene TRBV28, with 8 bases matching TRBD1. Trimming at V came to 2 bases and at J to 0 bases, leaving 8 bases not matched to a gene. The germline V gene encodes CDR1 MDHEN and CDR2 SYDVKM. The CDR3 covers 17 residues. The CDR3 DNA follows: TGTGCCAGCAGTTTAGCAGGGGGCGGGCCTTTGAACACTGAAGCTTTCTTT. Translated: CASSLAGGGPLNTEAFF.

V and J are TRBV4-2 and TRBJ2-6; no clear D. Trimming took off 5 bases at V and 0 bases at J, with 11 bases between the two ends. The germline gives CDR1 LGHNA, CDR2 YNFKEQ. The CDR3 extends over 16 amino acids. Here the CDR3 DNA reads TGTGCCAGCAGCACCCGACTCGTCTCTGGGGCCAACGTCCTGACTTTC. Translation gives CASSTRLVSGANVLTF.

The chain has TRBV5-1 and TRBJ2-2; TRBD2 matches 14 bases. Germline lookup yields CDR1 SGHRS and CDR2 YFSETQ. V shed 3 bases and J 4 bases; nucleotides not matched to a gene: 8. CDR3 length: 18 amino acids. The CDR3 sequence: CASSYPGLAGDFTGELFF. The CDR3, as DNA: TGCGCCAGCAGCTACCCGGGACTAGCGGGAGACTTCACCGGGGAGCTGTTTTTT.

The chain links TRBV7-9 to TRBJ1-1; 8 nucleotides match TRBD1. The V segment lost 1 base and the J segment 3 bases; nucleotides outside the gene matches: 10. The CDR3 is 17 residues long. Germline lookup yields CDR1 SEHNR and CDR2 FQNEAQ (reference sequence). Written as DNA, the CDR3 is TGTGCCAGCAGCTTAGACCTGACAGGGGAGTTCCACACTGAAGCTTTCTTT. Its translation is CASSLDLTGEFHTEAFF.

The chain employs TRBV29-1 and TRBJ1-2; D may be TRBD1 (5 bases). Germline loops: CDR1 SQVTM, CDR2 ANQGSEA. V lost 4 bases to trimming and J lost 6 bases, with 15 bases between them. CDR3 size: 13 residues. The CDR3 coding sequence is TGCAGCGTTGTAGGAGGGGAAGATCATGGCTACACCTTC. It is translated as CSVVGGEDHGYTF.

The chain recombines TRBV24-1 with TRBJ2-1; no reliable D call. The CDR3 length is 13 residues. The germline V and J ends were trimmed by 5 bases and 7 bases, with 11 bases remaining between them. Germline V gene data show CDR1 as KGHDR and CDR2 as SFDVKD. CDR3 sequence (DNA): TGTGCCACCAGTGGAATGGGCAGGAATGAGCAGTTCTTC. Translating gives CATSGMGRNEQFF.

V usage is TRBV27 and J usage is TRBJ2-7; D is possibly TRBD1 (7 bases). Germline-derived CDR1 and CDR2 are MNHEY and SMNVEV (reference sequence). Trimming pared 5 bases from V and 5 bases from J, leaving 16 bases between. The CDR3 has 14 residues. Here the CDR3 DNA reads TGTGCCAGCAGTAAGACAGGGAGGCCCAACGAGCAGTACTTC. Protein: CASSKTGRPNEQYF.

This sequence joins TRBV7-3 and TRBJ2-1, with TRBD2 matching 7 bases. This CDR3 comprises 14 residues. CDR1 is SGHTA and CDR2 is FQGTGA in the germline V gene. The junction had 7 bases not matched to a gene; V was cut back by 5 bases and J by 6 bases. Here the CDR3 reads CASSTSGKANEQFF. For the CDR3, the DNA is TGTGCCAGCAGCACCAGCGGGAAGGCCAATGAGCAGTTCTTC.

In nucleotides, the CDR3 is TGTGCCACCAGCACACAGGGGCACAATCAGCCCCAGCATTTT. Its protein product is CATSTQGHNQPQHF. The rearrangement links TRBV15 to TRBJ1-5, with 7 bases that match TRBD1. V shed 4 bases and J 3 bases; nucleotides not matched to a gene: 3. The CDR3 has 14 amino acids. Germline CDR1 reads LNHNV; CDR2 reads YYDKDF (reference sequence). Together with reference TRBV15 and TRBJ1-5, the CDR3 gives the full variable domain: DAMVIQNPRYQVTQFGKPVTLSCSQTLNHNVMYWYQQKSSQAPKLLFHYYDKDFNNEADTPDNFQSRRPNTSFCFLDIRSPGLGDTAMYLCATSTQGHNQPQHFGDGTRLSIL.

This clone was seen once. The chain is built from TRBV30 and TRBJ1-1, with D uncertain. This CDR3 has 12 amino acids. Trimming took 0 bases from V and 6 from J, leaving 8 bases between them. Germline loops: CDR1 GTSNPN, CDR2 SVGIG (reference sequence). The CDR3 here is CAWSVSGAEAFF. The CDR3 coding sequence is TGTGCCTGGAGTGTATCAGGCGCTGAAGCTTTCTTT.

The CDR3 loop reads CASSQAGGGTEAFF. For the CDR3, the DNA is TGCGCCAGCAGCCAAGCTGGAGGGGGCACTGAAGCTTTCTTT. This chain links TRBV4-1 with TRBJ1-1; maybe TRBD1 (6 bases). In germline, CDR1 is MGHRA, CDR2 YSYEKL. V gave up 1 base and J gave up 4 bases, with 10 bases separating them. CDR3 length: 14 residues.

The gene calls are TRBV5-1 and TRBJ2-7, with a tentative D call TRBD1 (6 bases). The CDR3 runs to 14 residues. Trimming took off 1 base at V and 6 bases at J, with 14 bases between the two ends. CDR1 is SGHRS, CDR2 YFSETQ, per germline. DNA of the CDR3: TGCGCCAGCAGCTTGAGGGGACACCCGTCCGAGCAGTACTTC. It specifies CASSLRGHPSEQYF.

Only one count was recorded for this clone. This chain uses TRBV19 with TRBJ1-1; no firm D call. CDR3 length: 14 amino acids. Deletions cut 5 bases from V and 0 bases from J, with 10 bases between. The germline CDR1 and CDR2 sequences are LNHDA and SQIVND (reference sequence). This CDR3 reads CASSRGEMNTEAFF. The CDR3 bases are TGTGCCAGTAGTCGTGGGGAGATGAACACTGAAGCTTTCTTT.

The chain carries TRBV5-4 and TRBJ2-5, with D possibly TRBD1 on 6 matching bases. Germline values: CDR1 SGHNT, CDR2 YYREEE (reference sequence). V shed 4 bases and J shed 2 bases, with 9 bases lying between them. The CDR3 spans 13 residues. The CDR3 nucleotides read TGTGCCAGCAGCAGCAGGGGACAAGAGACCCAGTACTTC. This codes for CASSSRGQETQYF.

The V gene is TRBV11-1, the J gene TRBJ2-7, with TRBD1 matching over 10 bases. The CDR3 is 15 amino acids. CDR1 and CDR2 (germline): SGHAT, FQDESV (reference sequence). J lost 3 bases, V lost 3 bases, and 5 bases had no gene match. The CDR3 is CASSLHRDRGYEQYF. For the CDR3, the DNA is TGTGCCAGCAGCTTGCATCGGGACAGGGGCTACGAGCAGTACTTC.

V is TRBV2 and J is TRBJ2-2, with D maybe TRBD2 (5 bases). V gave up 7 bases and J gave up 6 bases, with 9 bases separating them. Germline V gives CDR1 SNHLY, CDR2 FYNNEI. This CDR3 has 12 residues. CDR3 loop: CASTGISGELFF. The DNA of the CDR3 is TGTGCCAGCACCGGGATCTCCGGGGAGCTGTTTTTT.

V gene TRBV4-1 combines with J gene TRBJ1-6; 9 positions match TRBD1. The CDR3 extends over 16 amino acids. Trimming took 6 bases from V and 6 from J; bases not matched to a gene: 9. Germline V lookup: CDR1 MGHRA, CDR2 YSYEKL. The CDR3 reads CASSLTRDRVNSPLHF. In DNA, the CDR3 is TGCGCCAGCAGTTTAACCCGGGACAGGGTTAATTCACCCCTCCACTTT.

The table lists this clone with a count of one. The J gene is TRBJ2-5, the V gene TRBV27; D might be TRBD2 (6 bases). The CDR3 sequence is 16 residues long. The germline V gene encodes CDR1 MNHEY and CDR2 SMNVEV (reference sequence). Trimming shortened V by 5 bases and J by 1 base, and 17 bases separated the two germline ends. This chain's CDR3 is CASSPLRAGPQETQYF. The CDR3 DNA is TGTGCCAGCAGTCCCCTCCGAGCGGGTCCCCAAGAGACCCAGTACTTC.

This chain joins TRBV29-1 and TRBJ1-3, with 7 bases matching TRBD1. Per germline, CDR1 SQVTM and CDR2 ANQGSEA. Trimming removed 3 bases from V and 2 bases from J; junction bases left unmatched: 1. This CDR3 is 13 amino acids long. CDR3 sequence (DNA): TGCAGCGTTGATGACAGGGCTGGAAACACCATATATTTT. Residues: CSVDDRAGNTIYF.

This clone was seen just once. This chain links TRBV6-6 with TRBJ2-1; D gene ambiguous. V was trimmed by 5 bases and J by 0 bases, leaving 8 bases between them. The CDR3 runs to 14 residues. Germline CDR1 reads MNHNY; CDR2 reads SVGAGI (reference sequence). The DNA of the CDR3 is TGTGCCAGCAGTCAACATAGCTCCTACAATGAGCAGTTCTTC. Protein: CASSQHSSYNEQFF.

The chain is built from TRBV7-6 and TRBJ1-3, with D maybe TRBD1 (5 bases). V was trimmed by 4 bases and J by 1 base, leaving 14 bases between them. The CDR3 has 16 residues. Germline V gene sequence: CDR1 SGHVS, CDR2 FNYEAQ. CDR3 amino acids: CASSSPMGESGNTIYF. The CDR3 bases are TGTGCCAGCAGCTCCCCGATGGGGGAATCTGGAAACACCATATATTTT.

The chain uses TRBV3-1 (or the pseudogene TRBV3-2) and TRBJ2-5, with D tentatively TRBD2 (6 bases). Germline V gives CDR1 LGHDT, CDR2 YNNKEL (reference sequence). This CDR3 spans 16 amino acids. Trimming shortened V by 0 bases and J by 2 bases, and 13 bases separated the two germline ends. In nucleotides, the CDR3 is TGTGCCAGCAGCCAAGACGGGGGTAGCGGTCAAGAGACCCAGTACTTC. Protein: CASSQDGGSGQETQYF.